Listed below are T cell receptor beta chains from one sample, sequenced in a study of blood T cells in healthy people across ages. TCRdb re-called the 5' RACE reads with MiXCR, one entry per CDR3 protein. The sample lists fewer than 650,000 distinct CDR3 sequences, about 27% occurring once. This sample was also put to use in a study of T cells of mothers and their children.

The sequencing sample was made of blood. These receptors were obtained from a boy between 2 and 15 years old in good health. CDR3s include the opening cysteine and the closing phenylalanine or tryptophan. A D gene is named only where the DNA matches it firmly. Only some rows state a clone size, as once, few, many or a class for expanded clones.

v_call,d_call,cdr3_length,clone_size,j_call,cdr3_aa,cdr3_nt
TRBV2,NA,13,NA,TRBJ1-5,CASSNMGGQPQHF,TGTGCCAGCAGCAACATGGGCGGTCAGCCCCAGCATTTT
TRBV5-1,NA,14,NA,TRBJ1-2,CASSSRQDNDGYTF,TGCGCCAGCAGCAGTCGACAGGACAATGATGGCTACACCTTC
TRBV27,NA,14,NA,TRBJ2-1,CASRQGYFYNEQFF,TGTGCCAGCAGACAGGGATATTTCTACAATGAGCAGTTCTTC
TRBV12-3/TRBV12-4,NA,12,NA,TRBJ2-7,CASSYLHYEQYF,TGTGCCAGCAGCTACCTACACTACGAGCAGTACTTC
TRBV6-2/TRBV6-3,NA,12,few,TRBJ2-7,CASSYNTYEQYF,TGTGCCAGCAGTTACAACACCTACGAGCAGTACTTC
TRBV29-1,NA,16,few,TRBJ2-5,CSVEDPTGRVEETQYF,TGCAGCGTTGAAGATCCGACAGGGAGGGTGGAAGAGACCCAGTACTTC
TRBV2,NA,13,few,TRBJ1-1,CASYVLGGTEAFF,TGTGCCAGCTACGTATTGGGAGGCACTGAAGCTTTCTTT
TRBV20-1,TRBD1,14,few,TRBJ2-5,CSAARSRQGETQYF,TGCAGTGCTGCCCGATCGAGACAGGGCGAGACCCAGTACTTC
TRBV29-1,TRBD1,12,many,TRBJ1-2,CSVEGQGGGYTF,TGCAGCGTTGAGGGACAGGGCGGTGGCTACACCTTC
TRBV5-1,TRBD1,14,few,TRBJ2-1,CASSLVGGRNEQFF,TGCGCCAGCAGCTTGGTAGGGGGCCGAAATGAGCAGTTCTTC
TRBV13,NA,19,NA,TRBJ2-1,CASSLMDLVGRGGSGEQFF,TGTGCCAGCAGCTTAATGGACCTAGTAGGGAGAGGGGGGAGCGGTGAGCAGTTCTTC
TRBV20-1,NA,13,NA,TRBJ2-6,CSASSGMANVLTF,TGCAGTGCTAGTTCGGGAATGGCCAACGTCCTGACTTTC
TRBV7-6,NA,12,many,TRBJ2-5,CASSPPQETQYF,TGTGCCAGCAGCCCCCCCCAAGAGACCCAGTACTTC
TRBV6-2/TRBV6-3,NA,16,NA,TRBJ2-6,CASSYFSGSGANVLTF,TGTGCCAGCAGTTATTTTTCAGGGTCTGGGGCCAACGTCCTGACTTTC
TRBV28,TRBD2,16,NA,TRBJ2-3,CASSLSRGGRTDTQYF,TGTGCCAGCAGTTTATCGCGGGGGGGTCGCACAGATACGCAGTATTTT
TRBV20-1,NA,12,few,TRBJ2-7,CSVNTVEGEQYF,TGCAGTGTCAACACGGTTGAGGGCGAGCAGTACTTC
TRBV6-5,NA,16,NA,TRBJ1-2,CASKPGGRPSNYGYTF,TGTGCCAGCAAACCCGGGGGGCGACCTTCCAACTATGGCTACACCTTC
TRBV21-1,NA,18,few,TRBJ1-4,CASSKPDSTGLGNEKLFF,TGTGCCAGCAGCAAACCCGACTCGACAGGTCTCGGGAACGAAAAACTGTTTTTT
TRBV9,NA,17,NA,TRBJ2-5,CASSVAPSVGWVETQYF,TGTGCCAGCAGCGTAGCCCCCTCGGTGGGGTGGGTAGAGACCCAGTACTTC
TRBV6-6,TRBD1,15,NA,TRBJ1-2,CASSPRDRAFYGYTF,TGTGCCAGCAGCCCACGGGACAGGGCGTTCTATGGCTACACCTTC
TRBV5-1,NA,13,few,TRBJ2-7,CASSLAQSYEQYF,TGCGCCAGCAGCTTAGCCCAGAGCTACGAGCAGTACTTC
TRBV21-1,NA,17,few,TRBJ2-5,CASSKRRPSGSRETQYF,TGTGCCAGCAGCAAAAGAAGGCCTAGCGGGAGCCGAGAGACCCAGTACTTC
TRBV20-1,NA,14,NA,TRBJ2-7,CSARGRLQTYEQYF,TGCAGTGCTAGAGGGAGACTCCAGACCTACGAGCAGTACTTC
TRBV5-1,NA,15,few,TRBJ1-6,CASSLGTAYNSPLHF,TGCGCCAGCAGCTTGGGGACCGCCTATAATTCACCCCTCCACTTT
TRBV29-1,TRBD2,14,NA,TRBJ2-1,CSVGASGPYNEQFF,TGCAGCGTAGGAGCTAGCGGCCCCTACAATGAGCAGTTCTTC
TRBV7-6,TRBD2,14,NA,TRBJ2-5,CASSSRDYGETQYF,TGTGCCAGCAGCTCCCGGGACTATGGAGAGACCCAGTACTTC
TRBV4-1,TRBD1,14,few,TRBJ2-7,CASSQDQGAREQYF,TGCGCCAGCAGCCAAGACCAGGGGGCGCGGGAGCAGTACTTC
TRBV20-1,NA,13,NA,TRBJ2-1,CSAIRTHYNEQFF,TGCAGTGCAATACGGACCCACTACAATGAGCAGTTCTTC